Each of the 17 T cell receptor beta chains below was sequenced from the same sample in a study of cytomegalovirus exposure and HLA in healthy donors. Primers: 60 Vbeta forward and 13 Jbeta reverse. Assay: immunoSEQ multiplex PCR; the TCRdb copy retains only in-frame clones and omits some. The sample comprises around 100,000 clones, less than 90% of which are singletons, and just over 2.5% rests with the top ten. Sequencing used PBMCs. The receptors come from a man aged 35-49 years in good health and CMV-seronegative.

This rearrangement joins TRBV19 to TRBJ2-1; 9 nucleotides match TRBD2. This CDR3 spans 16 amino acids. Germline CDR1 LNHDA, CDR2 SQIVND (reference sequence). V lost 5 bases to trimming and J lost 7 bases; unmatched junction nucleotides: 12. This chain's CDR3 is CASSVRPGLAGNEQFF. The CDR3 DNA sequence: TGTGCCAGTAGTGTGAGACCGGGACTAGCTGGAAATGAGCAGTTCTTC.

This rearrangement joins TRBV9 to TRBJ2-2; 10 bases are a match to TRBD2. The V and J ends lost 4 bases and 7 bases, in that order; junction bases with no gene match: 13. The germline V gene encodes CDR1 SGDLS and CDR2 YYNGEE. CDR3 length: 17 amino acids. Written as DNA, the CDR3 is TGTGCCAGCAGCCTCACTAGCGGGGTCCGAGGCGGCGGGGAGCTGTTTTTT. Translating gives CASSLTSGVRGGGELFF.

Notes on this clone: Mismatch with germline at one junction end may stem from a read error. The chain joins TRBV7-9 to TRBJ1-1, with 7 bases that match TRBD1. CDR1 SEHNR and CDR2 FQNEAQ come from the germline V gene (reference sequence). The CDR3 runs to 17 residues. CDR3: CSSSLWPSGGMNTEAFF. As DNA, the CDR3 is TGTTCCAGCAGCTTGTGGCCGTCAGGGGGGATGAACACTGAAGCTTTCTTT.

CDR3 in amino acids: CAISADLGLAGPQETQYF. CDR3 coding DNA: TGTGCCATCAGTGCCGACCTGGGACTAGCGGGGCCACAAGAGACCCAGTACTTC. The rearrangement links TRBV10-3 to TRBJ2-5, with 13 bases identical to TRBD2. The CDR3 is made up of 18 amino acids. Germline trimming cut 4 bases from V and 2 bases from J; bases unmatched to any gene: 10. Germline CDR1 is ENHRY and CDR2 is SYGVKD.

Comment on this clone: Additional DNA sequences in this sample encode the identical CDR3. CDR3 residues: CASSDSTGNSPLHF. The CDR3 DNA sequence: TGTGCCAGCAGTGACTCAACGGGTAATTCACCCCTCCACTTT. This sequence joins TRBV6-4 and TRBJ1-6; D not certain. CDR3 size: 14 residues. V lost 0 bases and J 6 bases, leaving 6 bases between the germline ends. Germline loops: CDR1 MRHNA, CDR2 SNTAGT.

The V call is TRBV30, the J call TRBJ2-7; TRBD1 agrees at 7 bases. The CDR3 extends over 13 amino acids. The germline V gene encodes CDR1 GTSNPN and CDR2 SVGIG (reference sequence). With 6 bases clipped from V and 5 bases from J, the junction kept 10 bases outside the gene matches. The chain's CDR3 is CACPRTGLNEQYF. In DNA, the CDR3 is TGTGCCTGCCCTAGGACAGGACTCAACGAGCAGTACTTC.

The chain combines TRBV6-5 with TRBJ1-2; TRBD1 matches 8 bases. This CDR3 spans 14 amino acids. Germline loops: CDR1 MNHEY, CDR2 SVGAGI. The V and J ends lost 6 bases and 3 bases, in that order; junction bases with no gene match: 6. The CDR3 loop reads CASRTQGADYGYTF. CDR3 nucleotides: TGTGCCAGCAGGACCCAGGGGGCGGACTATGGCTACACCTTC.

The chain is built from TRBV11-2 and TRBJ1-2; D call uncertain. Germline V lookup: CDR1 SGHAT, CDR2 FQNNGV. The CDR3 is 12 amino acids. Trimming pared 3 bases from V and 5 bases from J, leaving 7 bases between. Here the CDR3 DNA reads TGTGCCAGCAGCTTGGGCAGTTATGGCTACACCTTC. Its translation is CASSLGSYGYTF.

The rearrangement joins TRBV9 to TRBJ2-3; D possibly corresponds to TRBD1 (6 bases). The CDR3 totals 13 residues. The V gene lost 1 base and the J gene lost 6 bases, with 9 bases spanning the gap. From germline, CDR1 is SGDLS and CDR2 YYNGEE. The CDR3 DNA reads as TGTGCCAGCAGCGTAACAGGGACGGATACGCAGTATTTT. This sequence encodes CASSVTGTDTQYF.

Comment on this clone: In the same sample, other DNA sequences code for this CDR3. The chain employs TRBV19 and TRBJ2-1; possible D gene TRBD2, 6 bases. The germline gives CDR1 LNHDA, CDR2 SQIVND (reference sequence). Trimming cost V 3 bases and J 1 base, with 10 bases left between them. The CDR3 runs 15 residues. The CDR3, as DNA: TGTGCCAGTAGTATCGACGCGGGGTCCTACAATGAGCAGTTCTTC. It yields the protein CASSIDAGSYNEQFF.

In the case of this clone: Relative to the germline gene, one junction end is altered; a read error may explain this. Other DNA sequences in the sample encode the same CDR3. This chain joins TRBV10-3 and TRBJ2-2; TRBD1 matches at 10 bases. From germline, CDR1 is ENHRY and CDR2 SYGVKD. This CDR3 has 17 amino acids. CDR3 DNA sequence: TGTGCCATCAGTGGGGACAGGGGAAAGGATTTTTCCGGGGAGCTGTTTTTC. This sequence encodes CAISGDRGKDFSGELFF.

The genes are TRBV19 and TRBJ1-6, with TRBD1 matching 8 bases. Per the germline V gene, CDR1 is LNHDA and CDR2 is SQIVND (reference sequence). V was clipped by 5 bases and J by 6 bases; unmatched bases: 3. CDR3 size: 14 residues. For the CDR3, the DNA is TGTGCCAGTAGTGTCGACAGGGGTAATTCACCCCTCCACTTT. It codes for CASSVDRGNSPLHF.

This rearrangement joins TRBV13 to TRBJ1-1; unclear D gene. This CDR3 has 13 amino acids. V was trimmed by 3 bases and J by 0 bases, leaving 5 bases between them. CDR1 PRHDT and CDR2 FYEKMQ come from the germline V gene (reference sequence). The CDR3 sequence: CASSFEVNTEAFF. The CDR3 DNA is TGTGCCAGCAGCTTCGAGGTGAACACTGAAGCTTTCTTT.

The CDR3 DNA follows: TGTGCCACCAGCAGAGACCCCGGGGAGGGTGGAAACACCATATATTTT. It is translated as CATSRDPGEGGNTIYF. The chain employs TRBV15 and TRBJ1-3; D unclear. CDR1 and CDR2 (germline): LNHNV, YYDKDF (reference sequence). The ends were cut back, 0 bases at V and 3 bases at J, with 12 bases in the middle. The CDR3 is 16 residues long.

The chain joins TRBV7-9 to TRBJ1-5; no firm D call. The V end lost 8 bases, the J end lost 2 bases, and 10 bases lay between the germline ends. Germline values: CDR1 SEHNR, CDR2 FQNEAQ (reference sequence). CDR3 length: 13 residues. This chain's CDR3 is CASGGLGNQPQHF. The CDR3 DNA sequence: TGTGCCAGCGGCGGGCTCGGCAATCAGCCCCAGCATTTT.

The chain couples TRBV9 to TRBJ2-7, with D possibly TRBD2 on 6 matching bases. The CDR3 totals 15 residues. V was pared by 0 bases and J by 0 bases, with 10 bases between. The germline CDR1 and CDR2 sequences are SGDLS and YYNGEE. The CDR3 DNA reads as TGTGCCAGCAGCGTAGTTGCGGGGAGCTCCTACGAGCAGTACTTC. This sequence encodes CASSVVAGSSYEQYF.

The V and J genes are TRBV10-3 and TRBJ1-4; TRBD1 aligns across 7 bases. This CDR3 spans 13 amino acids. Germline V gives CDR1 ENHRY, CDR2 SYGVKD. With V trimmed by 5 bases and J by 8 bases, 5 bases remained unmatched. CDR3 sequence: CAISTGVGEKLFF. Written as DNA, the CDR3 is TGTGCCATCAGTACAGGGGTAGGAGAAAAACTGTTTTTT.